A selection of T cell receptor beta chains follows, all from one sample in a study of blood T cell repertoires in COVID-19. Using immunoSEQ multiplex PCR, the repertoire was profiled, and TCRdb retains in-frame clones only, with some absent. There are roughly 190,000 clones in the sample; approximately 85% occur only once, and approximately 5.1% lies in the top ten. The sequenced sample consisted of peripheral blood. Receptors originate from a woman aged 70-85 years with active or convalescent COVID-19. Both conserved end residues are part of each CDR3. D genes are given only for firm matches. Some rows have no size entry. The others give once, few or many, or a class for an expanded clone.

clone size	J gene	D gene	V gene	CDR3 protein	CDR3 DNA
-	TRBJ1-1	-	TRBV9	CASSVYGQNQAFF	TGTGCCAGCAGCGTATACGGACAGAATCAAGCTTTCTTT
-	TRBJ2-5	-	TRBV3-1/TRBV3-2	CASRGPGGETQYF	TGTGCCAGCAGGGGGCCGGGTGGGGAGACCCAGTACTTC
-	TRBJ2-7	-	TRBV6-5	CASRSEVFEQYF	TGTGCCAGCAGGTCGGAGGTATTCGAGCAGTACTTC
-	TRBJ2-7	TRBD2	TRBV2	CASKPSWGGEQYF	TGTGCCAGCAAGCCTTCATGGGGGGGCGAGCAGTACTTC
few	TRBJ1-1	-	TRBV30	CAWTQSGRRANTEAFF	TGTGCCTGGACCCAGAGTGGCCGCAGGGCGAACACTGAAGCTTTCTTT
-	TRBJ2-1	-	TRBV28	CASSAPLVGIYEQFF	TGTGCCAGCAGTGCCCCCCTAGTAGGCATTTATGAGCAGTTCTTC
-	TRBJ2-3	-	TRBV5-1	CASSSLTDTQYF	TGCGCCAGCAGCTCACTCACAGATACGCAGTATTTT
-	TRBJ2-4	TRBD2	TRBV14	CASSQDRTSGTPLAKNIQYF	TGTGCCAGCAGCCAAGACAGGACTAGCGGTACCCCCCTAGCCAAAAACATTCAGTACTTC
-	TRBJ2-1	TRBD1	TRBV5-1	CASSPGQGRDEQFF	TGCGCCAGCAGCCCGGGACAGGGACGGGATGAGCAGTTCTTC
-	TRBJ2-1	-	TRBV28	CASSRDEDEQFF	TGTGCCAGCAGCCGGGATGAGGATGAGCAGTTCTTC
few	TRBJ1-1	-	TRBV4-1	CASSFKGSRDTEAFF	TGCGCCAGTAGCTTTAAAGGGAGTCGGGACACTGAAGCTTTCTTT
-	TRBJ2-1	-	TRBV7-3	CASKGDPSYNEQFF	TGTGCCAGCAAGGGGGACCCCTCCTACAATGAGCAGTTCTTC